This T cell receptor beta chain was obtained from a study of blood T cell repertoires in COVID-19. As for the study in general: Sites in the United States, Italy and Spain provided acute and convalescent COVID-19 samples.

The CDR3 covers 13 residues. CDR1 and CDR2 (germline): KGHSH, LQKENI. V lost 3 bases, J lost 6 bases, and 8 bases lay in between. Per the study methods: Nucleated cell counts were estimated from reference gene primer amplification. The assay was immunoSEQ multiplex PCR, and TCRdb's table has in-frame clones only and misses some. The D gene and trimming were derived from the DNA, and the V and J assignments and clone size from that table. The sample yields more than 140,000 clones, over 80% seen once. The chain couples TRBV18 to TRBJ2-2, with D possibly TRBD1 on 6 matching bases. This clonotype was obtained from a human donor in a cohort sampled during active COVID-19. The sample consisted of peripheral blood. The CDR3 sequence is CASSPRGAGELFF. The CDR3 DNA is TGTGCCAGCTCACCCAGGGGTGCCGGGGAGCTGTTTTTT.